These 21 T cell receptor beta chains originate from one sample sequenced in a study of blood T cell repertoires in COVID-19. Method: immunoSEQ multiplex PCR; TCRdb's copy keeps in-frame clones and lacks some. The sample gives 120,000 or so clones, 80% to 85% of which show up once; approximately 3.5% is in the top ten. Sequencing was performed on PBMCs or T cells enriched from blood (not recorded which). The receptors were gathered from a woman aged 25 to 39 who had recovered from COVID-19.

J is TRBJ1-4 and V is TRBV30; weak D call: TRBD1 (6 bases). The V end lost 5 bases, the J end lost 8 bases, and 24 bases lay between the germline ends. The CDR3 runs 16 residues. Germline V lookup: CDR1 GTSNPN, CDR2 SVGIG (reference sequence). The chain's CDR3 is CAWAKPPGEKGEKLFF. CDR3 DNA sequence: TGTGCCTGGGCAAAACCACCAGGGGAGAAAGGGGAAAAACTGTTTTTT. The full variable domain, rest sourced from reference TRBV30 and TRBJ1-4, is SQTIHQWPATLVQPVGSPLSLECTVEGTSNPNLYWYRQAAGRGLQLLFYSVGIGQISSEVPQNLSASRPQDRQFILSSKKLLLSDSGFYLCAWAKPPGEKGEKLFFGSGTQLSVL.

The J gene is TRBJ1-1, the V gene TRBV29-1, with 7 bases identical to TRBD1. Losses at the gene ends were 4 bases for V and 4 bases for J; bases not matched to a gene: 6. Germline V gene lookup returns CDR1 SQVTM and CDR2 ANQGSEA. The CDR3 contains 13 residues. CDR3 sequence reads: CSVVTGIGTEAFF. CDR3 sequence (DNA): TGCAGCGTTGTGACAGGGATCGGCACTGAAGCTTTCTTT.

CDR3 loop: CASSSGWTADGYTF. The DNA for the CDR3 is TGCGCCAGCAGCTCGGGATGGACTGCGGATGGCTACACCTTC. This chain uses TRBV5-1 with TRBJ1-2, with D uncertain. This CDR3 comprises 14 residues. Germline loops: CDR1 SGHRS, CDR2 YFSETQ. Trimming left V 3 bases short and J 6 bases short, with 15 bases between. The whole variable domain, remainder taken from reference TRBV5-1 and TRBJ1-2, is KAGVTQTPRYLIKTRGQQVTLSCSPISGHRSVSWYQQTPGQGLQFLFEYFSETQRNKGNFPGRFSGRQFSNSRSEMNVSTLELGDSALYLCASSSGWTADGYTFGSGTRLTVV.

In this sample, this clone turned up a few times. The chain joins TRBV28 to TRBJ1-2; D call uncertain. V dropped 6 bases and J dropped 7 bases, with 15 bases sitting between them. Germline lookup yields CDR1 MDHEN and CDR2 SYDVKM. The CDR3 has 13 amino acids. In nucleotides, the CDR3 is TGTGCCAGCAGCTTCGATGAGCGGGCTGGCTACACCTTC. This encodes CASSFDERAGYTF.

This sequence joins TRBV7-2 and TRBJ1-1, with 7 bases that match TRBD1. Germline-derived CDR1 and CDR2 are SGHTA and FQGNSA. The CDR3 contains 14 residues. The J segment lost 5 bases and the V segment lost 5 bases, leaving 8 bases of the junction unmatched. CDR3 region: CASSNQGGNTEAFF. CDR3 sequence (DNA): TGTGCCAGCAGCAATCAAGGGGGCAATACTGAAGCTTTCTTT.

This chain uses TRBV27 with TRBJ1-2; D remains ambiguous. The CDR3 is 14 amino acids. V was trimmed by 2 bases and J by 5 bases, leaving 12 bases between them. Germline V lookup: CDR1 MNHEY, CDR2 SMNVEV (reference sequence). Written as DNA, the CDR3 is TGTGCCAGCAGTTTAAGTCCGGGATGGTATGGCTACACCTTC. Protein product: CASSLSPGWYGYTF.

This chain uses TRBV28 with TRBJ1-1; maybe TRBD1 (5 bases). The germline gives CDR1 MDHEN, CDR2 SYDVKM. V was clipped by 2 bases and J by 7 bases, with 29 bases between them. The CDR3 covers 19 residues. The CDR3 region has the DNA TGTGCCAGCAGTTTAATCAGTCGTTGGGGGAGGGCCCTACCAGGTGAAGCTTTCTTT. It codes for CASSLISRWGRALPGEAFF.

The chain uses TRBV12-1 and TRBJ2-3; TRBD2 was called by the table and not checked on the DNA. TRBV12-1 is a pseudogene segment. The CDR3 consists of 16 residues. The CDR3 bases are TGTGCCAGCAGCTTTATCCCTAGCGGGAGCACAGATACGCAGTATTTT. Its translation: CASSFIPSGSTDTQYF.

The rearrangement joins TRBV2 to TRBJ1-5; maybe TRBD1 (6 bases). CDR1 and CDR2 (germline): SNHLY, FYNNEI. The length of the CDR3 is 15 residues. V lost 7 bases to trimming and J lost 3 bases, with 16 bases between them. CDR3: CASNKGGQANQPQHF. DNA for the CDR3: TGTGCCAGCAATAAGGGGGGGCAGGCCAATCAGCCCCAGCATTTT. Looking up the rest from reference TRBV2 and TRBJ1-5 gives the full variable domain: EPEVTQTPSHQVTQMGQEVILRCVPISNHLYFYWYRQILGQKVEFLVSFYNNEISEKSEIFDDQFSVERPDGSNFTLKIRSTKLEDSAMYFCASNKGGQANQPQHFGDGTRLSIL.

For the CDR3, the DNA is TGTGCCAGCTCCAGAACTTCAGGGTCTAATCAGCCCCAGCATTTT. It specifies CASSRTSGSNQPQHF. This chain joins TRBV18 and TRBJ1-5; tentatively, D is TRBD1 (5 bases). The CDR3 is 15 amino acids. V was cut by 6 bases and J by 4 bases, with 16 bases left in between. Germline loops: CDR1 KGHSH, CDR2 LQKENI.

V is TRBV11-3 and J is TRBJ2-1; the D is unclear. This CDR3 comprises 15 residues. Germline loops: CDR1 SGHNT, CDR2 YENEEA. Trimming took off 1 base at V and 10 bases at J, with 17 bases between the two ends. The CDR3 DNA is TGTGCCAGCAGCTTAGCGTCGCGAGGCCCTCTCGAGCAGTTCTTC. Its translation is CASSLASRGPLEQFF. The whole variable domain, remainder taken from reference TRBV11-3 and TRBJ2-1, is EAGVVQSPRYKIIEKKQPVAFWCNPISGHNTLYWYLQNLGQGPELLIRYENEEAVDDSQLPKDRFSAERLKGVDSTLKIQPAELGDSAVYLCASSLASRGPLEQFFGPGTRLTVL.

This chain joins TRBV6-2 or TRBV6-3 and TRBJ1-5; the D gene is possibly TRBD1 (5 bases). The CDR3 consists of 14 residues. V shed 0 bases and J shed 9 bases, with 12 bases lying between them. Germline CDR1 and CDR2: MNHEY and SVGEGT. CDR3: CASSYSVQGMPQHF. CDR3 sequence (DNA): TGTGCCAGCAGTTACTCGGTTCAGGGAATGCCCCAGCATTTT.

The chain carries TRBV28 and TRBJ2-3; 9 bases match TRBD2. V dropped 4 bases and J dropped 3; count of bases not matched to a gene: 11. In germline, CDR1 is MDHEN, CDR2 SYDVKM. The CDR3 is 17 residues long. CDR3 amino acids: CASSSFGGAGGTDTQYF. CDR3 nucleotide sequence: TGTGCCAGCAGTTCCTTCGGTGGGGCGGGAGGGACAGATACGCAGTATTTT. Looking up the rest from reference TRBV28 and TRBJ2-3 gives the full variable domain: DVKVTQSSRYLVKRTGEKVFLECVQDMDHENMFWYRQDPGLGLRLIYFSYDVKMKEKGDIPEGYSVSREKKERFSLILESASTNQTSMYLCASSSFGGAGGTDTQYFGPGTRLTVL.

The rearrangement links TRBV19 to TRBJ1-5; possibly TRBD1 for D (5 bases). V lost 0 bases, J lost 2 bases, and 11 bases lay in between. This CDR3 contains 16 residues. In germline, CDR1 is LNHDA, CDR2 SQIVND (reference sequence). CDR3: CASSIDHSRGNQPQHF. The CDR3 DNA follows: TGTGCCAGTAGTATAGATCATAGCAGGGGCAATCAGCCCCAGCATTTT.

The gene calls are TRBV28 and TRBJ2-1, with 13 bases matching TRBD2. The CDR3 has 22 amino acids. Germline CDR1 is MDHEN and CDR2 is SYDVKM. Trimming cost V 1 base and J 0 bases; bases outside gene matches: 15. Here the CDR3 DNA reads TGTGCCAGCAGTTTATCGGGGACTAGCGGGACGTATCATGTTAGCTCCTACAATGAGCAGTTCTTC. Its protein product is CASSLSGTSGTYHVSSYNEQFF.

This chain connects TRBV3-1 (or the pseudogene TRBV3-2) to TRBJ2-2; 9 positions match TRBD1. V lost 5 bases, J lost 7 bases, and 5 bases stayed unmatched. Germline CDR1 reads LGHDT; CDR2 reads YNNKEL (reference sequence). The CDR3 is made up of 14 amino acids. The CDR3 DNA follows: TGTGCCAGCAGCAGGACAGGGGAAGTCGGGGAGCTGTTTTTT. The encoded protein is CASSRTGEVGELFF.

This clone was found once. The chain combines TRBV30 with TRBJ2-2; D gene ambiguous. With 0 bases removed from V and 6 bases from J, the gap between germline ends came to 8 bases. CDR1 is GTSNPN and CDR2 is SVGIG in the germline V gene (reference sequence). This CDR3 region has 13 residues. The CDR3 sequence: CAWSVQTPGELFF. CDR3 nucleotides: TGTGCCTGGAGTGTACAGACACCCGGGGAGCTGTTTTTT.

The genes are TRBV29-1 and TRBJ2-5; the match to TRBD2 covers 9 bases. The CDR3 consists of 14 residues. Germline V gene lookup returns CDR1 SQVTM and CDR2 ANQGSEA. V was pared by 2 bases and J by 5 bases, with 6 bases of the junction left unmatched. As DNA, the CDR3 is TGCAGCGTTGAATTAACCAGCGGGGGGGAGACCCAGTACTTC. Its translation: CSVELTSGGETQYF.

In DNA form, the CDR3 reads TGTGCCAGCAGCTTGATCGGCAGGGATAATGAAAAACTGTTTTTT. This encodes CASSLIGRDNEKLFF. The chain recombines TRBV5-6 with TRBJ1-4, with D possibly TRBD1 on 5 matching bases. The CDR3 loop spans 15 amino acids. Germline CDR1 and CDR2: SGHDT and YYEEEE. V lost 1 base, J lost 4 bases, and 11 bases lay in between.

The rearrangement links TRBV4-2 to TRBJ2-2; 13 nucleotides line up with TRBD2. Per germline, CDR1 LGHNA and CDR2 YNFKEQ. V shed 4 bases, J shed 5 bases, and the junction held 7 bases outside the gene matches. The CDR3 has 17 residues. CDR3 coding DNA: TGTGCCAGCAGCCTTCCCCCGGGACTAGCGGGAACCGGGGAGCTGTTTTTT. This codes for CASSLPPGLAGTGELFF.

The chain couples TRBV7-9 to TRBJ2-1, with 8 bases aligning to TRBD2. The CDR3 has 14 residues. Looked up from germline, CDR1 is SEHNR and CDR2 is FQNEAQ (reference sequence). Germline trimming cut 5 bases from V and 6 bases from J; bases unmatched to any gene: 6. The CDR3 spells CASSAPGLVNEQFF. Written as DNA, the CDR3 is TGTGCCAGCAGCGCCCCGGGACTAGTCAATGAGCAGTTCTTC.